This entry lists 26 T cell receptor beta chains sequenced from one sample in a study of blood T cell repertoires in COVID-19. The data were produced by immunoSEQ multiplex PCR, yet TCRdb's version contains in-frame clones alone and is incomplete. The profile shows approximately 210,000 clones, around 80% of them singletons. What was sequenced was PBMCs or T cells enriched from blood (not recorded which). The receptors were gathered from a woman in her forties or fifties with acute COVID-19.

A word on this clone: The sample has other DNA sequences that encode this CDR3 too. This sequence joins TRBV5-1 and TRBJ1-1, with 7 bases fitting TRBD1. After removal of 4 bases from V and 2 bases from J, the junction contained 8 bases not matched to a gene. The CDR3 extends over 15 amino acids. Germline V gene lookup returns CDR1 SGHRS and CDR2 YFSETQ. The CDR3 coding sequence is TGCGCCAGCAGCCCTCGGGACAGAGAAAACACTGAAGCTTTCTTT. The encoded protein is CASSPRDRENTEAFF.

The rearrangement links TRBV3-1 (or the pseudogene TRBV3-2) to TRBJ2-3, with TRBD1 matching 9 bases. The CDR3 is 15 residues long. Trimming cost V 2 bases and J 5 bases; bases outside gene matches: 5. Germline V gene data show CDR1 as LGHDT and CDR2 as YNNKEL (reference sequence). The CDR3: CASSQMGQGIDTQYF. The CDR3 nucleotides are TGTGCCAGCAGCCAAATGGGACAGGGCATAGATACGCAGTATTTT.

Here the CDR3 DNA reads TGTGCCAGCAGGGCCGGGACTAGCGCCACAGATACGCAGTATTTT. Protein product: CASRAGTSATDTQYF. J is TRBJ2-3 and V is TRBV7-2, with TRBD2 identical over 10 bases. Germline CDR1 SGHTA, CDR2 FQGNSA. This CDR3 contains 15 residues. The junction had 5 bases not matched to a gene; V was cut back by 6 bases and J by 2 bases.

V gene TRBV7-8 combines with J gene TRBJ1-1, with D hard to call. CDR1 and CDR2 (germline): SGHVS, FQNEAQ. This CDR3 contains 16 residues. The ends were cut back, 1 base at V and 9 bases at J, with 21 bases in the middle. CDR3 DNA sequence: TGTGCCAGCAGCTTAGATACGATCTCAGGCACCACCCAAGCTTTCTTT. Translated, it gives CASSLDTISGTTQAFF.

The chain recombines TRBV7-2 with TRBJ2-1; a weak D match, TRBD2 (6 bases). Germline loops: CDR1 SGHTA, CDR2 FQGNSA. CDR3 size: 14 residues. The germline V and J ends were trimmed by 6 bases and 1 base, with 10 bases remaining between them. DNA for the CDR3: TGTGCCAGCAGGTACGGAGGGTCCTACAATGAGCAGTTCTTC. As protein: CASRYGGSYNEQFF.

This clone was counted ten times or more. The chain uses TRBV4-2 and TRBJ2-3, with TRBD2 matching 8 bases. Germline CDR1 is LGHNA and CDR2 is YNFKEQ. The CDR3 totals 16 residues. The J segment lost 4 bases and the V segment lost 0 bases, leaving 6 bases of the junction unmatched. The chain's CDR3 is CASSQEEGGGSDTQYF. As DNA, the CDR3 is TGTGCCAGCAGCCAAGAAGAGGGCGGGGGGTCAGATACGCAGTATTTT.

V gene TRBV11-2 combines with J gene TRBJ2-1, with a tentative D call TRBD2 (5 bases). This CDR3 spans 13 amino acids. Germline V CDR1 and CDR2: SGHAT, FQNNGV. Trimming removed 3 bases at V and 7 bases at J, with 10 bases between. The CDR3 protein is CASSFPTGNEQFF. CDR3 in DNA: TGTGCCAGCAGCTTCCCTACGGGGAATGAGCAGTTCTTC.

The gene calls are TRBV27 and TRBJ1-6; 7 nucleotides match TRBD1. Trimming cost V 6 bases and J 3 bases; bases outside gene matches: 5. The CDR3 length is 15 residues. Germline V gene lookup returns CDR1 MNHEY and CDR2 SMNVEV (reference sequence). CDR3: CASRRTGGYNSPLHF. The CDR3 DNA sequence: TGTGCCAGCAGGAGGACAGGCGGCTATAATTCACCCCTCCACTTT.

As for this clone: In the same sample, other DNA sequences code for this CDR3. The chain couples TRBV10-3 to TRBJ1-6; D ambiguous. This CDR3 region has 17 residues. Germline V gives CDR1 ENHRY, CDR2 SYGVKD. Trimming shortened V by 0 bases and J by 0 bases, and 9 bases separated the two germline ends. The CDR3 loop is CAISESESSSYNSPLHF. The CDR3 DNA is TGTGCCATCAGTGAGTCTGAGTCTAGCTCCTATAATTCACCCCTCCACTTT.

The chain uses TRBV6-2 or TRBV6-3 and TRBJ1-5; 7 bases line up with TRBD1. Unmatched junction bases numbered 2, after V lost 2 bases and J lost 7 bases. The length of the CDR3 is 13 residues. The germline gives CDR1 MNHEY, CDR2 SVGEGT. The CDR3 is CASSYDRAQPQHF. The CDR3 DNA is TGTGCCAGCAGTTACGACAGGGCCCAGCCCCAGCATTTT.

The J gene is TRBJ1-2, the V gene TRBV7-2; no reliable D call. V lost 1 base, J lost 5 bases, and 11 bases lay in between. Germline V gene sequence: CDR1 SGHTA, CDR2 FQGNSA. This CDR3 has 14 amino acids. The CDR3 DNA reads as TGTGCCAGCAGCTTAGTGTCAGGCTCGTATGGCTACACCTTC. This encodes CASSLVSGSYGYTF.

V gene TRBV27 combines with J gene TRBJ2-1, with D hard to call. Germline CDR1 and CDR2: MNHEY and SMNVEV (reference sequence). Trimming shortened V by 6 bases and J by 3 bases, and 12 bases separated the two germline ends. This CDR3 is 14 amino acids long. The CDR3 DNA is TGTGCCAGCAGCGACGGCCTAGACTACAATGAGCAGTTCTTC. Protein: CASSDGLDYNEQFF.

The rearrangement joins TRBV10-3 to TRBJ1-1, with 7 positions matching TRBD1. CDR1 is ENHRY and CDR2 is SYGVKD in the germline V gene. V shed 6 bases and J 2 bases; nucleotides not matched to a gene: 3. This CDR3 is built from 13 residues. The CDR3 spells CAIRRQGNTEAFF. The CDR3, as DNA: TGTGCCATCAGAAGACAGGGAAACACTGAAGCTTTCTTT.

The rearrangement joins TRBV6-5 to TRBJ2-1; TRBD2 aligns across 10 bases. Germline CDR1 reads MNHEY; CDR2 reads SVGAGI. The junction had 10 bases not matched to a gene; V was cut back by 2 bases and J by 9 bases. This CDR3 has 16 amino acids. The CDR3 nucleotides read TGTGCCAGCAGTTACAGCATCGGACTAGCGGCCCCTGAGCAGTTCTTC. Protein sequence: CASSYSIGLAAPEQFF.

This clone has a handful of counts. This chain links TRBV4-1 with TRBJ1-6; 7 bases align to TRBD1. The length of the CDR3 is 19 residues. V shed 4 bases and J 7 bases; nucleotides not matched to a gene: 19. CDR1 and CDR2 from the germline V gene are MGHRA and YSYEKL. Here the CDR3 DNA reads TGCGCCAGCAGCCCCCGCTCCGGGACAGAGAACCCGTCGAATTCACCCCTCCACTTT. Translation: CASSPRSGTENPSNSPLHF.

The V gene is TRBV2, the J gene TRBJ1-6; D is undetermined. Looked up from germline, CDR1 is SNHLY and CDR2 is FYNNEI. This CDR3 has 13 amino acids. Trimming removed 4 bases from V and 10 bases from J, with 11 bases in between. In nucleotides, the CDR3 is TGTGCCAGCAGTGGGGAGACTACGTCACCCCTCCACTTT. This codes for CASSGETTSPLHF.

The rearrangement links TRBV28 to TRBJ1-1, with D tentatively TRBD1 (5 bases). This CDR3 spans 14 amino acids. Germline V gives CDR1 MDHEN, CDR2 SYDVKM. Deletions cut 7 bases from V and 1 base from J, with 13 bases between. The CDR3 nucleotides are TGTGCCAGCATTCCCTCTGGGGCGAACACTGAAGCTTTCTTT. Translated: CASIPSGANTEAFF. Combining the CDR3 with reference TRBV28 and TRBJ1-1 gives the whole variable domain DVKVTQSSRYLVKRTGEKVFLECVQDMDHENMFWYRQDPGLGLRLIYFSYDVKMKEKGDIPEGYSVSREKKERFSLILESASTNQTSMYLCASIPSGANTEAFFGQGTRLTVV.

The chain links TRBV2 to TRBJ2-2; 9 nucleotides align to TRBD1. Germline loops: CDR1 SNHLY, CDR2 FYNNEI. J lost 1 base, V lost 7 bases, and 4 bases had no gene match. The CDR3 spans 15 residues. CDR3 amino acids: CASNLGQGNTGELFF. The CDR3 DNA reads as TGTGCCAGCAACTTGGGACAGGGGAACACCGGGGAGCTGTTTTTT.

This chain uses TRBV3-1 (or the pseudogene TRBV3-2) with TRBJ2-2; 7 bases map to TRBD1. This CDR3 spans 16 amino acids. CDR1 LGHDT and CDR2 YNNKEL come from the germline V gene (reference sequence). V trimming: 0 bases; J trimming: 5 bases; junction bases outside the gene matches: 6. In nucleotides, the CDR3 is TGTGCCAGCAGCCAAGATTTAGGGGGCGGTACCGGGGAGCTGTTTTTT. Protein: CASSQDLGGGTGELFF.

J is TRBJ2-1 and V is TRBV7-3; 8 nucleotides match TRBD2. Germline V gives CDR1 SGHTA, CDR2 FQGTGA. Trimming took 5 bases from V and 7 from J; bases not matched to a gene: 10. The length of the CDR3 is 15 residues. This chain's CDR3 is CASSPLGGGSNEQFF. Here the CDR3 DNA reads TGTGCCAGCAGCCCACTTGGCGGGGGGTCTAATGAGCAGTTCTTC.

This chain joins TRBV27 and TRBJ1-2, with D possibly TRBD1 on 6 matching bases. Trimming stripped 5 bases from V and 6 bases from J, with 19 bases between. This CDR3 contains 15 residues. The germline V gene encodes CDR1 MNHEY and CDR2 SMNVEV (reference sequence). The CDR3 DNA sequence: TGTGCCAGCAGTGGGGCAGGGGTCAATATCGATGGCTACACCTTC. Amino acids: CASSGAGVNIDGYTF.

V usage is TRBV5-8 and J usage is TRBJ2-7, with TRBD2 as a possible D gene (6 bases). V was trimmed by 9 bases and J by 3 bases, leaving 7 bases between them. The CDR3 has 10 amino acids. Germline assignment: CDR1 SGHTS and CDR2 YDEGEE. The CDR3 loop is CAMRDYEQYV. CDR3 DNA: TGTGCCATGCGGGACTACGAGCAGTACGTC.

J is TRBJ2-1 and V is TRBV7-8; 7 bases align to TRBD2. The CDR3 covers 16 residues. After removal of 2 bases from V and 4 bases from J, the junction contained 8 bases not matched to a gene. CDR1 and CDR2 (germline): SGHVS, FQNEAQ. CDR3 DNA sequence: TGTGCCAGCAGCTTACCGGGACCCGGGGGGTACAATGAGCAGTTCTTC. This sequence encodes CASSLPGPGGYNEQFF.

The CDR3 protein is CATATPSRTGELFF. For the CDR3, the DNA is TGCGCCACCGCGACTCCCTCCAGAACCGGGGAGCTGTTTTTT. The chain links TRBV5-1 to TRBJ2-2; D uncertain. CDR1 is SGHRS and CDR2 is YFSETQ in the germline V gene. Between the trimmed V and J ends, which lost 9 bases and 5 bases, there was a span of 17 bases. This CDR3 region has 14 residues. The variable domain in full, completed from reference TRBV5-1 and TRBJ2-2, reads KAGVTQTPRYLIKTRGQQVTLSCSPISGHRSVSWYQQTPGQGLQFLFEYFSETQRNKGNFPGRFSGRQFSNSRSEMNVSTLELGDSALYLCATATPSRTGELFFGEGSRLTVL.

The chain is built from TRBV7-2 and TRBJ2-2; 9 nucleotides match TRBD2. With V trimmed by 4 bases and J by 6 bases, 15 bases remained unmatched. Germline V gives CDR1 SGHTA, CDR2 FQGNSA. CDR3 length equals 18 residues. The CDR3 nucleotides are TGTGCCAGCAGCTCCCGGGCTAGCGGGGCCACCGGTGCCGGGGAGCTGTTTTTT. This encodes CASSSRASGATGAGELFF.

This chain uses TRBV29-1 with TRBJ2-3, with TRBD2 matching 12 bases. Germline V CDR1 and CDR2: SQVTM, ANQGSEA. V dropped 7 bases and J dropped 6; count of bases not matched to a gene: 5. The CDR3 spans 13 residues. The CDR3 region is CSAGLAGSDTQYF. The CDR3, as DNA: TGCAGCGCCGGACTAGCGGGGTCGGATACGCAGTATTTT.